The sequence of this TCR beta chain was determined in a study of T cell repertoires in cytomegalovirus infection. Points from the study as a whole: Across the ex vivo response, the dominant clonotypes were HLA-C-restricted CMV-specific TCR beta clonotypes. Summed public TCR beta family frequency identified CMV carriers bearing the relevant HLA.

The CDR3 length is 14 residues. From germline, CDR1 is WSHSY and CDR2 SAAADI. Trimming removed 0 bases at V and 5 bases at J, with 10 bases between. This clonotype has a count of ten or more. Its antigen is not identified. TCRdb reanalysed the reads using MiXCR and keeps one entry per CDR3 protein. Of under 150,000 distinct CDR3 sequences listed, around 25% were seen once; the top ten hold about 37%. The chain joins TRBV10-2 to TRBJ1-2; D is possibly TRBD1 (5 bases). Specimen: PBMCs, sequenced either directly or after in vitro stimulation (not recorded which). The clonotype originates from a human donor in good health (CMV status not recorded). Some clones in this sample may be carry-over from other donors' samples. Written as DNA, the CDR3 is TGCGCCAGCAGTGAGTCGACCGGGGCATATGGCTACACCTTC. Its protein is CASSESTGAYGYTF.